This T cell receptor (beta chain) was captured in a study of shared clonotypes between healthy human individuals (dated by TCRdb to the early 2020s). Study-wide context: Two women and three men aged 18 to 49 years were included in the cohort. Per donor, three plates each were used for CD4 naive and CD4 memory, two for CD8 naive, and one for CD8 memory. To estimate repertoire size and how much clonotypes are shared between individuals, the study performed deep sequencing of blood TCR repertoires from about five healthy adults. To increase sequencing depth and limit assay-specific biases, TCR repertoire library preparation and sequencing were carried out by different laboratories using diverse techniques. Between about 0.8 and 9 billion PBMCs per donor were obtained by leukapheresis. Study-wide conclusions, independent of this receptor: When several donors were compared, the shared fraction of clonotypes was roughly 5% for naive CD4, around 3.5% for naive CD8, about 2.4% for memory CD4, and 0.4% for memory CD8. Rarefaction of sorted-subset datasets indicated incomplete sequencing despite the large sequencing depth. The genetic and exposure-history diversity represented was limited by the small number of donors. Based on pairwise subsampling, the degree of clonotype sharing among donors was expected to be affected by sequencing depth. Compared with non-shared clonotypes, clonotypes shared by all four sorted-subset donors had higher generation probabilities. Sampling was limited to blood, and TCR repertoires in tissue likely differ from TCR repertoires in blood. Naive subsets generally had larger estimated clonotype richness than memory subsets did.

Using the deep immunoSEQ assay, TCR CDR3 regions were amplified from genomic DNA by multiplex PCR. Genomic DNA extracted from each cell subset was distributed evenly over all wells of several immunoSEQ 96-well plates, and each plate served as one replicate. For sorted subsets, approximately 210 ng genomic DNA, equal to tens of thousands of T cell genomes, was loaded into each replicate PCR. The purified libraries were quantified using a Qubit 3.0 fluorometer, sized with a Bioanalyzer 2100, and then quantified again using the KAPA Library Quantification kit. Every immunoSEQ 96-well plate was sequenced on a separate single-read 150-cycle Illumina NextSeq 550 flow cell. In the source study's methods: Because only junctional sequences without quality scores were contained in the immunoSEQ output, filtering matching that applied to full-length reads could not be performed. Sequences were annotated with PyIR, a Python wrapper for IgBLAST v1.9, and V/J genes and CDR3 were assigned using IMGT germline references. Any read was removed if the V/J assignment was weak (E-value above 1e-6), the CDR3 was missing, or the read contained stop codons, out-of-frame junctions, or ambiguous translated residues. V3J clonotypes were defined as sequences sharing the same inferred V gene, J gene, and CDR3 amino acid sequence. To compute the percentage overlap between repertoires, the number of shared unique clonotypes was divided by the size of the smaller repertoire. Repertoire richness was assessed with RTK rarefaction, the Chao1 estimator, and Recon v2.1 estimates of unobserved clonotypes. OLGA was used to compute generation probabilities for all TCRbeta clonotypes that the gDNA method yielded from a few donors. Here the immuneACCESS table is served through TCRdb, limited to in-frame sequences with V and J called. Missing clones are a known gap in these copies; in checked studies unresolved V genes cover under half, and the rest lacks a known reason. D and trimming were read from the DNA, whereas the V and J calls and clone size are those reported in that table. The sample table records roughly 2.2 million clones; under 95% of these occur just once. About 0.36% of the sample lies in the top ten.

As encoded in the germline V gene (reference sequence), CDR1 is SSHAT while CDR2 is FNYEAQ. The CDR3 numbers 16 residues from cysteine through phenylalanine. Only the CDR3 DNA is retained, 48 bases long and in frame from the first base. V lost 5 bases and J lost 0 bases; the stretch between them is 15 bases long. A note on this clone: Its antigen target is currently unknown. The input lacks base qualities; no much larger clone sits a single base away.

The donors were healthy, HIV-negative adults with no recently reported acute infections or vaccinations. Every donor was a Caucasian adult residing in Nashville, Tennessee, USA. Magnetic negative selection was used to enrich CD4+ T cells, after which naive cells were positively selected on CD45RA and the negative fraction became the memory subset. Blood was obtained by leukapheresis, after which PBMCs were separated by Ficoll-Histopaque density gradient centrifugation and cryopreserved in liquid nitrogen vapor phase. Analytical flow cytometry was used to check the purity and quantity of every magnetically sorted T cell population. Genomic DNA was isolated from each sorted fraction and quantified by UV absorbance on a Nanodrop 2000c.

The sequencing sample was made of naive CD4+ T cells from PBMCs. What the cell subset or site label conveys for this sample: CD45RA+ positively selected. The receptor's source is a man aged 18 to 35 in good health. Some clones in this sample may be carry-over from other donors' samples. The chain employs TRBV7-7 and TRBJ2-3; the D gene cannot be resolved reliably. The CDR3 protein is CASSETPGSSTDTQYF. In nucleotides, the sequence is TGTGCCAGCAGCGAAACCCCTGGGTCTAGCACAGATACGCAGTATTTT.